Listed here are 23 T cell receptor beta chains from one sample, sequenced in a study of OX40 agonist ivuxolimab in advanced cancers. Some clones are missing from TCRdb's copy, which holds only in-frame ones; the method was immunoSEQ multiplex PCR. The table includes tens of thousands of clones, around 80% detected once. Here the sequenced sample was CD4+ or CD8+ T cells sorted from blood, taken in a trial of the OX40 agonist ivuxolimab. These receptors all stem from an adult with an advanced solid tumor such as melanoma, head and neck, liver or kidney cancer.

A single count supports this clone. This rearrangement joins TRBV7-9 to TRBJ2-1; 9 positions match TRBD1. The CDR3 is 16 amino acids. After removal of 7 bases from V and 9 bases from J, the junction contained 16 bases not matched to a gene. From germline, CDR1 is SEHNR and CDR2 FQNEAQ (reference sequence). As DNA, the CDR3 is TGTGCCAGCACCCCCTGGAGGACAGGGGTATTGGCTGAGCAGTTCTTC. This gives the protein CASTPWRTGVLAEQFF.

This clone was seen a handful of times. The chain combines TRBV7-9 with TRBJ1-1, with D unclear. V lost 0 bases and J 8 bases, leaving 7 bases between the germline ends. Germline V gives CDR1 SEHNR, CDR2 FQNEAQ (reference sequence). This CDR3 is 12 amino acids long. The DNA of the CDR3 is TGTGCCAGCAGCTTAGCGGCCCGCGAAGCTTTCTTT. This gives the protein CASSLAAREAFF.

This chain connects TRBV28 to TRBJ1-5; no clear D gene. Germline-derived CDR1 and CDR2 are MDHEN and SYDVKM. The V end lost 7 bases, the J end lost 6 bases, and 16 bases lay between the germline ends. This CDR3 comprises 14 residues. The CDR3 here is CASTPSLRIQPQHF. The CDR3 nucleotides read TGTGCCAGCACGCCCTCGTTACGGATTCAGCCCCAGCATTTT.

With regard to this clone: Distinct nucleotide sequences in the sample also encode this CDR3. The chain recombines TRBV15 with TRBJ1-4, with D possibly TRBD1 on 5 matching bases. This CDR3 region has 15 residues. The V gene's germline CDR1 is LNHNV and CDR2 YYDKDF (reference sequence). V gave up 0 bases and J gave up 7 bases, with 12 bases separating them. CDR3 in DNA: TGTGCCACCAGCAGAGATCGGGGGGGAGGTGAAAAACTGTTTTTT. This sequence encodes CATSRDRGGGEKLFF.

The chain has TRBV2 and TRBJ2-1; 10 bases are a match to TRBD2. Germline CDR1 and CDR2: SNHLY and FYNNEI. The V and J ends lost 7 bases and 5 bases, in that order; junction bases with no gene match: 5. There are 14 residues in the CDR3. CDR3 protein: CASKLGTSDNEQFF. The CDR3 DNA follows: TGTGCCAGCAAGCTTGGGACTAGCGACAATGAGCAGTTCTTC.

The rearrangement links TRBV11-2 to TRBJ2-6; D might be TRBD1 (5 bases). The CDR3 covers 15 residues. V was shortened by 5 bases and J by 4 bases, with 12 bases between the two germline ends. Per germline, CDR1 SGHAT and CDR2 FQNNGV. CDR3 nucleotide sequence: TGTGCCAGCAGCGAACAGGTCTCCGGGGCCAACGTCCTGACTTTC. Translating gives CASSEQVSGANVLTF.

The chain combines TRBV2 with TRBJ2-2; a possible D gene is TRBD2 (6 bases). V was pared by 2 bases and J by 0 bases, with 10 bases between. Germline CDR1 and CDR2: SNHLY and FYNNEI. The CDR3 has 16 residues. The CDR3 region has the DNA TGTGCCAGCAGTGAAATGCGACTAGCGAACACCGGGGAGCTGTTTTTT. As protein: CASSEMRLANTGELFF.

This rearrangement joins TRBV6-1 to TRBJ2-2; D is perhaps TRBD1 (6 bases). The CDR3 is 15 residues long. The ends were cut back, 2 bases at V and 2 bases at J, with 9 bases in the middle. CDR1 is MNHNS, CDR2 SASEGT, per germline. CDR3 sequence reads: CASSERGYNTGELFF. The CDR3 nucleotides are TGTGCCAGCAGTGAAAGGGGGTATAACACCGGGGAGCTGTTTTTT.

The rearrangement uses TRBV5-1 and TRBJ2-7; TRBD2 agrees at 11 bases. CDR1 SGHRS and CDR2 YFSETQ come from the germline V gene. The V gene end was trimmed by 0 bases and the J gene end by 3 bases; junction bases not matched to a gene: 5. The CDR3 contains 16 residues. Written as DNA, the CDR3 is TGCGCCAGCAGCTTGGGCCTAGCGGGAGGTTACTACGAGCAGTACTTC. It specifies CASSLGLAGGYYEQYF.

This clone was found once. The rearrangement links TRBV7-2 to TRBJ2-3; TRBD2 aligns across 13 bases. Unmatched junction bases numbered 8, after V lost 5 bases and J lost 0 bases. There are 18 residues in the CDR3. Germline lookup yields CDR1 SGHTA and CDR2 FQGNSA. The DNA of the CDR3 is TGTGCCAGCAGCATTAAGACTAGCGGGGGGCCTAGCACAGATACGCAGTATTTT. It encodes CASSIKTSGGPSTDTQYF. The complete variable domain, with remaining parts taken from reference TRBV7-2 and TRBJ2-3, reads GAGVSQSPSNKVTEKGKDVELRCDPISGHTALYWYRQSLGQGLEFLIYFQGNSAPDKSGLPSDRFSAERTGGSVSTLTIQRTQQEDSAVYLCASSIKTSGGPSTDTQYFGPGTRLTVL.

J is TRBJ2-1 and V is TRBV28; TRBD1 is a possible D gene (6 bases). V was clipped by 4 bases and J by 7 bases, with 17 bases between them. The CDR3 sequence is 15 residues long. Germline assignment: CDR1 MDHEN and CDR2 SYDVKM. CDR3 sequence reads: CASSSPVGARNEQFF. The CDR3 DNA reads as TGTGCCAGCAGTTCCCCCGTGGGGGCCAGAAATGAGCAGTTCTTC.

With respect to this clone: A read error may produce the germline difference seen at one junction end. V usage is TRBV5-4 and J usage is TRBJ2-7, with a possible D match to TRBD1 (6 bases). Germline loops: CDR1 SGHNT, CDR2 YYREEE (reference sequence). This CDR3 region has 12 residues. The chain's CDR3 is CASSADRSKGDF. The CDR3 nucleotides are TGTGCCAGCAGCGCCGACAGGTCCAAGGGGGACTTC.

A few counts support this clone. The V gene is TRBV11-1, the J gene TRBJ2-1, with D possibly matching TRBD2 (5 bases). Germline values: CDR1 SGHAT, CDR2 FQDESV (reference sequence). This CDR3 is 17 amino acids long. The V gene lost 3 bases and the J gene lost 1 base, with 16 bases spanning the gap. CDR3 sequence: CASSFYRTLASYNEQFF. The CDR3 bases are TGTGCCAGCAGCTTCTATCGGACTTTAGCTTCCTACAATGAGCAGTTCTTC.

The chain links TRBV28 to TRBJ2-1; TRBD1 matches 10 bases. Germline V gene sequence: CDR1 MDHEN, CDR2 SYDVKM. J gave up 6 bases and V 7 bases, and 9 bases lay outside the gene matches. The length of the CDR3 is 15 residues. CDR3: CASTEWTGGSNEQFF. The DNA for the CDR3 is TGTGCCAGCACGGAATGGACAGGGGGTAGCAATGAGCAGTTCTTC.

Here the CDR3 reads CASSPIVTGANVLTF. The CDR3 DNA follows: TGTGCCAGCAGCCCGATAGTGACTGGGGCCAACGTCCTGACTTTC. The V and J genes are TRBV7-2 and TRBJ2-6; D remains unclear. V was cut by 5 bases and J by 2 bases, with 10 bases left in between. CDR3 size: 15 residues. Germline assignment: CDR1 SGHTA and CDR2 FQGNSA.

The table lists this clone with many counts. Other DNA sequences in the sample encode the same CDR3. The V gene is TRBV7-9, the J gene TRBJ2-7; the match to TRBD1 covers 9 bases. The CDR3 is 14 residues long. Unmatched junction bases numbered 5, after V lost 3 bases and J lost 5 bases. Germline V lookup: CDR1 SEHNR, CDR2 FQNEAQ (reference sequence). The CDR3 reads CASSLGQGRDEQYF. The CDR3 DNA reads TGTGCCAGCAGCTTGGGACAGGGTCGGGACGAGCAGTACTTC.

The CDR3 sequence: CASSPGIYTAGEKLFF. CDR3 DNA: TGTGCCAGCAGTCCCGGGATTTACACGGCGGGGGAAAAACTGTTTTTT. This rearrangement joins TRBV6-4 to TRBJ1-4; D remains ambiguous. CDR1 and CDR2 from the germline V gene are MRHNA and SNTAGT. Trimming pared 5 bases from V and 8 bases from J, leaving 21 bases between. This CDR3 is built from 16 residues.

This rearrangement joins TRBV5-1 to TRBJ1-1; TRBD1 is a possible D gene (5 bases). V was pared by 1 base and J by 1 base, with 17 bases between. CDR1 and CDR2 (germline): SGHRS, YFSETQ. This CDR3 spans 17 amino acids. The CDR3, as DNA: TGCGCCAGCAGCTTGCCGAATCGGGGTCAGGGGAACACTGAAGCTTTCTTT. It translates to CASSLPNRGQGNTEAFF.

CDR3 coding DNA: TGTGCCAGCAGCTTGGGGGGCAGGGGATCCTATGGCTACACCTTC. Translation gives CASSLGGRGSYGYTF. The rearrangement links TRBV7-2 to TRBJ1-2, with TRBD1 as a possible D gene (6 bases). Germline V gives CDR1 SGHTA, CDR2 FQGNSA. CDR3 length equals 15 residues. V gave up 3 bases and J gave up 4 bases, with 15 bases separating them.

This sequence joins TRBV4-2 and TRBJ2-5; D not certain. CDR1 is LGHNA and CDR2 is YNFKEQ in the germline V gene. V lost 0 bases and J lost 5, with 7 bases in between. This CDR3 region has 13 residues. This CDR3 reads CASSQDQDETQYF. CDR3 DNA sequence: TGTGCCAGCAGCCAAGATCAGGATGAGACCCAGTACTTC.

The V call is TRBV7-2, the J call TRBJ2-5; 8 nucleotides line up with TRBD2. From germline, CDR1 is SGHTA and CDR2 FQGNSA. CDR3 size: 15 residues. The V segment lost 3 bases and the J segment 5 bases; nucleotides outside the gene matches: 8. CDR3 nucleotide sequence: TGTGCCAGCAGCTTGTCCGGCGGGGGGCGGGAGACCCAGTACTTC. This gives the protein CASSLSGGGRETQYF.

The chain combines TRBV7-8 with TRBJ2-5; unclear D gene. Deletions cut 1 base from V and 1 base from J, with 16 bases between. The germline V gene encodes CDR1 SGHVS and CDR2 FQNEAQ. The CDR3 consists of 17 residues. CDR3 sequence (DNA): TGTGCCAGCAGCTTAGGTCTGGTCAGGAACAGCCAAGAGACCCAGTACTTC. Protein: CASSLGLVRNSQETQYF. The full variable domain, in which reference TRBV7-8 and TRBJ2-5 provide the parts outside the CDR3, is GAGVSQSPRYKVAKRGQDVALRCDPISGHVSLFWYQQALGQGPEFLTYFQNEAQLDKSGLPSDRFFAERPEGSVSTLKIQRTQQEDSAVYLCASSLGLVRNSQETQYFGPGTRLLVL.

This chain connects TRBV7-9 to TRBJ2-2; D not certain. Trimming removed 4 bases from V and 0 bases from J, with 12 bases in between. The germline gives CDR1 SEHNR, CDR2 FQNEAQ (reference sequence). The CDR3 loop spans 16 amino acids. The CDR3 sequence is CASSSDRAPNTGELFF. In nucleotides, the CDR3 is TGTGCCAGCAGCTCTGACCGGGCCCCGAACACCGGGGAGCTGTTTTTT.